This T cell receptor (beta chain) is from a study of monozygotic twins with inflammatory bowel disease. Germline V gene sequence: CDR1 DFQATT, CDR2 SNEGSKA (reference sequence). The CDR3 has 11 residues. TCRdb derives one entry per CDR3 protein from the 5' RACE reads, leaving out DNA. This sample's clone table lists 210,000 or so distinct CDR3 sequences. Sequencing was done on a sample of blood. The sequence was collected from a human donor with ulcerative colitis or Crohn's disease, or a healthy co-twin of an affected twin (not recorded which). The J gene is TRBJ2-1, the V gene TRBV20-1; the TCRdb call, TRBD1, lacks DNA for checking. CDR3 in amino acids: CSATDRGEQFF.